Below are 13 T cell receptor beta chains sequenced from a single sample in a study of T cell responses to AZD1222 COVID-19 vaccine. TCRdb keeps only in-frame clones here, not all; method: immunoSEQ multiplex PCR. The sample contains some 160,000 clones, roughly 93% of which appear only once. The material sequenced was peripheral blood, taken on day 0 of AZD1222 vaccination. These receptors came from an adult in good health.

The CDR3 bases are TGCGCCAGCAGCCAAGATCCCATTACCTCTGGAAACACCATATATTTT. Translating gives CASSQDPITSGNTIYF. This chain connects TRBV4-1 to TRBJ1-3, with D unresolved. V was clipped by 0 bases and J by 0 bases, with 9 bases between them. This CDR3 comprises 16 residues. Germline V lookup: CDR1 MGHRA, CDR2 YSYEKL.

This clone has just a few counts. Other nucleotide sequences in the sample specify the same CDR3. The CDR3 protein is CASSFQGNTEAFF. CDR3 bases: TGCGCCAGCAGCTTTCAGGGGAACACTGAAGCTTTCTTT. The chain recombines TRBV5-1 with TRBJ1-1; perhaps TRBD1 as D (5 bases). Trimming cost V 2 bases and J 1 base, with 6 bases left between them. Germline V gives CDR1 SGHRS, CDR2 YFSETQ. The CDR3 runs to 13 residues.

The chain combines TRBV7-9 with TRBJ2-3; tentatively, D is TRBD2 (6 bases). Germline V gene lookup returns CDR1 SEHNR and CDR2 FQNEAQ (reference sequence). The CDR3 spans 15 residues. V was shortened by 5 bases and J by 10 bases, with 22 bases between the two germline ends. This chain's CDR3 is CASSTWRGPEDPQYF. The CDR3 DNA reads TGTGCCAGCAGCACTTGGCGGGGCCCGGAGGACCCGCAGTATTTT.

The CDR3 loop reads CASSSDLRQGPNTEAFF. Written as DNA, the CDR3 is TGTGCCAGCAGTTCCGATCTAAGACAGGGGCCTAACACTGAAGCTTTCTTT. This chain connects TRBV28 to TRBJ1-1; the match to TRBD1 covers 8 bases. Germline V CDR1 and CDR2: MDHEN, SYDVKM. V gave up 4 bases and J gave up 2 bases; unmatched junction bases: 12. CDR3 length: 17 residues. Drawing the rest from reference TRBV28 and TRBJ1-1, the complete variable domain is DVKVTQSSRYLVKRTGEKVFLECVQDMDHENMFWYRQDPGLGLRLIYFSYDVKMKEKGDIPEGYSVSREKKERFSLILESASTNQTSMYLCASSSDLRQGPNTEAFFGQGTRLTVV.

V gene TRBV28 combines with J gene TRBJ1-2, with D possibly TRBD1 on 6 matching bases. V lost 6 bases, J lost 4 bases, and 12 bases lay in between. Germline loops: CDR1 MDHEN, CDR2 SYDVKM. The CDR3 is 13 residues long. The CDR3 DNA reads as TGTGCCAGCAGCTTACAGGGCCTCTATGGCTACACCTTC. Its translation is CASSLQGLYGYTF.

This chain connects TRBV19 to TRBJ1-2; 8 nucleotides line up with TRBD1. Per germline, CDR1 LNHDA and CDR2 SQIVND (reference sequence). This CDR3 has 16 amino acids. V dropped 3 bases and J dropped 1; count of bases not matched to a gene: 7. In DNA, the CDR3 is TGTGCCAGTAGTATTTATAGGACAGGGAATAACTATGGCTACACCTTC. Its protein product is CASSIYRTGNNYGYTF.

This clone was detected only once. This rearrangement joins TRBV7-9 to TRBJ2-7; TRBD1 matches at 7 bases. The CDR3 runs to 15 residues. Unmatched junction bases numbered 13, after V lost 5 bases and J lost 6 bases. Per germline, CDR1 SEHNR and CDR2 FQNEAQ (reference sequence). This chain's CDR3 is CASSAVRQGKGEQYF. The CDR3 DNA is TGTGCCAGCAGCGCCGTTCGACAGGGCAAAGGCGAGCAGTACTTC.

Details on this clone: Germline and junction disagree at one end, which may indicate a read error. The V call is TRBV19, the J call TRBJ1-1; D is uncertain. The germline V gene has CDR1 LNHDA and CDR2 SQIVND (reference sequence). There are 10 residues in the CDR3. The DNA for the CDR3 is TGTGCCAGTAGTGCCCATCTGCCGACCTTT. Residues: CASSAHLPTF.

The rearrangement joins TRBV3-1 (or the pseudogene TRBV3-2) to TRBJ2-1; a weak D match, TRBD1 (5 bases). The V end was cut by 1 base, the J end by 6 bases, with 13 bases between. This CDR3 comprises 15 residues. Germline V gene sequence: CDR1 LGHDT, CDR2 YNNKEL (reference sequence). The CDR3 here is CASSQGQGTLNEQFF. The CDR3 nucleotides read TGTGCCAGCAGCCAAGGGCAGGGAACCCTCAATGAGCAGTTCTTC.

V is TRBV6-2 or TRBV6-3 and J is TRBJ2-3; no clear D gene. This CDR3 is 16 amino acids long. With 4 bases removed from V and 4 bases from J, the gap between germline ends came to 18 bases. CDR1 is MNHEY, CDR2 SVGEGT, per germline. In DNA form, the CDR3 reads TGTGCCAGCAGTTCGCTCGGTGATGAGGCCTCAGATACGCAGTATTTT. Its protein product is CASSSLGDEASDTQYF.

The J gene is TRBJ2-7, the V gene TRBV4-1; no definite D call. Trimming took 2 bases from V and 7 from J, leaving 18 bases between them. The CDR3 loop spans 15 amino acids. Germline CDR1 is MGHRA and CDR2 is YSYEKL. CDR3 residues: CASSQMLLSTTEQYF. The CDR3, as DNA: TGCGCCAGCAGCCAAATGCTCCTTTCTACGACAGAGCAGTACTTC.

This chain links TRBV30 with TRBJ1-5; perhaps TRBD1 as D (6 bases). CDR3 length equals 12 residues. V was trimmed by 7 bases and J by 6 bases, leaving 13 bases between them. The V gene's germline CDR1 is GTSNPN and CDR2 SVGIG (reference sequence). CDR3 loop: CAYRDLGQPQHF. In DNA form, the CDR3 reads TGTGCCTACAGGGACTTAGGTCAGCCCCAGCATTTT.

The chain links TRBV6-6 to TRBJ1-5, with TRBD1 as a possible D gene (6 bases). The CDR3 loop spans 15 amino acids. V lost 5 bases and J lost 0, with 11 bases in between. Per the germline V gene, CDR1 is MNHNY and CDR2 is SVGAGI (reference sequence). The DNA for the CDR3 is TGTGCCAGCAGTCAGGACAGTAATAGCAATCAGCCCCAGCATTTT. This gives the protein CASSQDSNSNQPQHF.